This TCR beta chain emerged from a study of T cells in Graves' hyperthyroidism and ophthalmopathy. The sample holds a few counts of this clonotype. Amplified regions were TCR beta CDR3 sequences from RNA transcripts. HTBI primers drove first-round RT-PCR of the TCR CDR3. TCRdb re-called the multiplex PCR reads with MiXCR, one entry per CDR3 protein. The sample comprises 250,000 to 300,000 distinct CDR3 sequences, approximately 17% of which are singletons, and less than 70% rests with the top ten. The germline V gene has CDR1 LNHDA and CDR2 SQIVND (reference sequence). The CDR3 contains 16 residues. With 3 bases clipped from V and 7 bases from J, the junction kept 8 bases outside the gene matches.

This sequence was found in a woman aged 55 to 70 with Graves' ophthalmopathy. The chain combines TRBV19 with TRBJ2-1, with 11 bases matching TRBD1. The specimen was blood. DNA of the CDR3: TGTGCCAGTAGTATGGTTCGGGACAGGGGGTTGAATGAGCAGTTCTTC. Protein product: CASSMVRDRGLNEQFF.